The clone carrying this T cell receptor (beta chain) was picked up a small number of times. The antigen remains undetermined. Time point given: patch test 1, 2 weeks after DPC sensitization. The treatment: therapeutic diphenylcyclopropenone sensitization with weekly scalp DPC. The data derive from a study of human T cells and chemical hapten exposure. Overall study context: Patch tests containing 0.01% DPC, applied to the upper back, were read at 6 days. General study points: Controls formed significantly fewer large CDR3 similarity clusters than expanded TCRs did.

TCRdb reanalysed the RACE reads using MiXCR and keeps one entry per CDR3 protein. The table records tens of thousands of distinct CDR3 sequences, 9% to 12% of them present only once. In germline, CDR1 is SGHVS, CDR2 FNYEAQ. This CDR3 region has 15 residues. The ends lost 3 bases at V and 4 bases at J; junction bases unmatched: 8. V is TRBV7-6 and J is TRBJ2-5; 7 nucleotides align to TRBD1. This receptor was obtained from a woman aged 50 to 60 with alopecia areata. Some clones in this sample may be carry-over from other donors' samples. The input for sequencing was whole blood, taken in connection with sensitization to the hapten diphenylcyclopropenone (DPC). The CDR3 nucleotides are TGTGCCAGCAGCTTTTCGGGACAGATCGGAGAGACCCAGTACTTC. Encoded protein: CASSFSGQIGETQYF.